This T cell receptor (beta chain) was sequenced in a study of beta chain features in type 1 diabetes. Overall study findings and caveats: When Type 1 diabetes patients were examined, their TCRB CDR3s proved moderately but significantly shorter in all four CD4+ subsets. The question of HLA type influencing TCRB rearrangement was one that remained unresolved here.

Concerning this clone itself: Its cognate antigen is unknown.

CD4+ cells of the naive, central memory, regulatory and stem cell-like memory types were sorted via CD45RO/CCR7/CD25/CD127/CD95/CD27. Sequencing targeted expressed TCRB transcripts, as all isolated RNA had been reverse transcribed. Roughly 3.7 million reads, on average, came from each naive, central memory and regulatory T cell sample. TCRdb keeps only in-frame clones here, not all; method: immunoSEQ multiplex PCR. The sample has 300,000 to 450,000 clones, around 9.6% seen once. The sequenced sample was central memory CD4+ T cells from blood. This clonotype originated in a man aged 25-45 years with type 1 diabetes.

Written as DNA, the CDR3 is TGCGCCAGCAGCTTGAACAGTAACTATGGCTACACCTTC. Amino acid sequence: CASSLNSNYGYTF. The V gene is TRBV5-1, the J gene TRBJ1-2; unclear D gene. The CDR3 totals 13 residues. V lost 1 base and J lost 1, with 5 bases in between. CDR1 and CDR2 (germline): SGHRS, YFSETQ.